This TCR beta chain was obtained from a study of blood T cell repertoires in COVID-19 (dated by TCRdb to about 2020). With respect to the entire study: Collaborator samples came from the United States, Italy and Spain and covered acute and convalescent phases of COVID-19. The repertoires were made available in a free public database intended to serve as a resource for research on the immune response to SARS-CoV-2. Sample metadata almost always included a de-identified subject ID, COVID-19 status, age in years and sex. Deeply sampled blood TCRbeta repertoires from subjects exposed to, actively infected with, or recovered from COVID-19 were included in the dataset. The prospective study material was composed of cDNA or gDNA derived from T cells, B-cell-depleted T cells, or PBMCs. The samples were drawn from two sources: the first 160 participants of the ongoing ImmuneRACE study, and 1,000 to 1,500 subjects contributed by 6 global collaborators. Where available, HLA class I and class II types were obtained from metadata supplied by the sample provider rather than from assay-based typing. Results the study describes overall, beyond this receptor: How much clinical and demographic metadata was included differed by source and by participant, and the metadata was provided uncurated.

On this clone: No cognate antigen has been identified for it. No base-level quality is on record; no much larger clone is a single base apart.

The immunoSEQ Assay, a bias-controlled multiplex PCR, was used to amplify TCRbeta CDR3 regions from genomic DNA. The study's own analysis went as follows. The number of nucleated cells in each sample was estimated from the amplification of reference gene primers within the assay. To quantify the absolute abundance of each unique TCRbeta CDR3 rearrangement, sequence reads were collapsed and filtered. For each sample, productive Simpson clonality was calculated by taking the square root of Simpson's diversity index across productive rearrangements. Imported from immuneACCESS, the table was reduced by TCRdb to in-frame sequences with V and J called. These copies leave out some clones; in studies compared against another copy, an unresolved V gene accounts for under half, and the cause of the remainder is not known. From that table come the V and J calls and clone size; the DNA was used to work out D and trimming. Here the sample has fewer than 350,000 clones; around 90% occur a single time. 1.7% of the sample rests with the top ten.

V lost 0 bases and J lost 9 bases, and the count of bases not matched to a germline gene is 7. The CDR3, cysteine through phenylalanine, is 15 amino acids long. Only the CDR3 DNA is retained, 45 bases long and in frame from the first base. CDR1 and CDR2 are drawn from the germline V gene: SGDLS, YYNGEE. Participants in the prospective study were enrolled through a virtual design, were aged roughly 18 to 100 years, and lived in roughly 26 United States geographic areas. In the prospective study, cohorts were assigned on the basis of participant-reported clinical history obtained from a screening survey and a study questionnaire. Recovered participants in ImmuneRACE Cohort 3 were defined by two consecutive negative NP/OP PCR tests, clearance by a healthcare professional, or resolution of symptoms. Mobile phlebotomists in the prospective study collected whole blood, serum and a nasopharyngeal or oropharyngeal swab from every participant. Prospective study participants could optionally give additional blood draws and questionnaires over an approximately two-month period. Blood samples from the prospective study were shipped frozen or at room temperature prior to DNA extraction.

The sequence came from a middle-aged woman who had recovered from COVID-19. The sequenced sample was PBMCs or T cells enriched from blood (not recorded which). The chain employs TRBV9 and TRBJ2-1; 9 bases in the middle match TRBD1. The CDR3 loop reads CASSVGGQGLGEQFF. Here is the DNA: TGTGCCAGCAGCGTAGGGGGACAGGGTTTAGGTGAGCAGTTCTTC. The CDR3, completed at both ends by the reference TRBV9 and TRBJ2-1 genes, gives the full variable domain DSGVTQTPKHLITATGQRVTLRCSPRSGDLSVYWYQQSLDQGLQFLIQYYNGEERAKGNILERFSAQQFPDLHSELNLSSLELGDSALYFCASSVGGQGLGEQFFGPGTRLTVL.